The 9 T cell receptor beta chains listed next were all sequenced from one sample in a study of identical twins. Via MiXCR, TCRdb re-called the 5' RACE reads, giving one row per CDR3 protein. The sample carries under 300,000 distinct CDR3 sequences, around 15% recorded once. The sample comprised memory (CD45RO+) T cells sorted from blood. The receptors here all came from a woman younger than 30 in good health.

The chain recombines TRBV12-3 or TRBV12-4 with TRBJ2-6; D gene unclear. Between the trimmed V and J ends, which lost 3 bases and 4 bases, there was a span of 7 bases. This CDR3 has 14 residues. CDR3 nucleotide sequence: TGTGCCAGCAGTTTTGTCGCGGGGGCCAACGTCCTGACTTTC. Translation gives CASSFVAGANVLTF.

The rearrangement joins TRBV6-2 or TRBV6-3 to TRBJ1-1, with 9 positions matching TRBD1. The germline gives CDR1 MNHEY, CDR2 SVGEGT. Trimming at V came to 7 bases and at J to 6 bases, leaving 6 bases not matched to a gene. This CDR3 spans 13 amino acids. CDR3 DNA sequence: TGTGCCAGCAAGCCACAGGGGGCGGCTGAAGCTTTCTTT. This codes for CASKPQGAAEAFF.

This clonotype has ten or more counts. The J gene is TRBJ2-7, the V gene TRBV7-8, with D perhaps assigned TRBD1 or TRBD2 (6 bases each). CDR3 length: 15 amino acids. Germline CDR1 SGHVS, CDR2 FQNEAQ. Deletions cut 3 bases from V and 3 bases from J, with 15 bases between. The chain's CDR3 is CASSFGVGGGYEQYF. CDR3 DNA sequence: TGTGCCAGCAGCTTTGGGGTAGGGGGAGGCTACGAGCAGTACTTC.

This clonotype has a handful of counts. The CDR3 loop reads CASRDAGYEQYF. The CDR3 region has the DNA TGCGCCAGCAGAGACGCGGGCTACGAGCAGTACTTC. This chain links TRBV10-2 with TRBJ2-7; tentatively, D is TRBD2 (5 bases). The CDR3 length is 12 residues. V lost 6 bases to trimming and J lost 3 bases, with 9 bases between them. Germline lookup yields CDR1 WSHSY and CDR2 SAAADI.

This clonotype was observed a few times. This chain connects TRBV2 to TRBJ2-7, with 10 bases identical to TRBD2. V trimming: 4 bases; J trimming: 2 bases; junction bases outside the gene matches: 5. The CDR3 spans 15 residues. The germline CDR1 and CDR2 sequences are SNHLY and FYNNEI. Here the CDR3 reads CASSAGTSETYEQYF. CDR3 bases: TGTGCCAGCAGTGCCGGGACTAGCGAAACCTACGAGCAGTACTTC.

This clonotype was recorded a few times. The CDR3 DNA reads as TGTGCCAGCAGCTTGACAGGGACCCACGAGCAGTACTTC. Amino acid sequence: CASSLTGTHEQYF. The chain couples TRBV7-8 to TRBJ2-7, with 7 bases fitting TRBD1. The CDR3 is made up of 13 amino acids. Looked up from germline, CDR1 is SGHVS and CDR2 is FQNEAQ. The trim removed 3 bases at V and 5 bases at J, leaving 4 bases unmatched.

The table lists this clonotype with a few counts. The chain's CDR3 is CASSWTGLNQPQHF. The CDR3 DNA follows: TGTGCCAGCAGCTGGACAGGGTTAAATCAGCCCCAGCATTTT. The V and J genes are TRBV12-3 or TRBV12-4 and TRBJ1-5; 8 bases match TRBD1. V lost 6 bases to trimming and J lost 4 bases; unmatched junction nucleotides: 5. CDR3 length: 14 amino acids.

This clonotype was counted a few times. The V call is TRBV10-3, the J call TRBJ2-3; no firm D call. CDR3 length: 11 amino acids. Germline-derived CDR1 and CDR2 are ENHRY and SYGVKD. CDR3 in amino acids: CATTTMDTQYF. CDR3 DNA: TGTGCTACCACCACTATGGATACGCAGTATTTT.

J is TRBJ1-5 and V is TRBV9; perhaps TRBD1 as D (6 bases). Trimming removed 0 bases at V and 0 bases at J, with 13 bases between. The CDR3 contains 17 residues. Germline CDR1 reads SGDLS; CDR2 reads YYNGEE. CDR3 amino acids: CASSVALGQNSNQPQHF. The CDR3, as DNA: TGTGCCAGCAGCGTAGCTCTGGGACAAAATAGCAATCAGCCCCAGCATTTT.